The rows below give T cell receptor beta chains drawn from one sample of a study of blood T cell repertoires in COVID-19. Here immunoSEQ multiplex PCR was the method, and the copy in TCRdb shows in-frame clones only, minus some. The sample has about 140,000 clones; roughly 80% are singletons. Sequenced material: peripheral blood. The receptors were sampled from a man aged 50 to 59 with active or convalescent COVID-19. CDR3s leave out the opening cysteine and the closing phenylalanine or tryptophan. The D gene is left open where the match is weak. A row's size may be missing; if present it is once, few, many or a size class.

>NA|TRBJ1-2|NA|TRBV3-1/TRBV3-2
ASSHNLLQAYGYT
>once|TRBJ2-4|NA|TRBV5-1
ASSGDTQGNIQY
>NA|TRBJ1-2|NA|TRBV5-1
ASRPDSNYGYT
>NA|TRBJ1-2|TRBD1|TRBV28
ASRLETGTYGYT
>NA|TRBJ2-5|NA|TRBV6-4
ASSDATVETQY
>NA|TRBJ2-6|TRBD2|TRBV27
ASSLLGGYGANVLT
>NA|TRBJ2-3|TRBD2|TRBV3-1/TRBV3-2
ASRYSGRPGTDTQY
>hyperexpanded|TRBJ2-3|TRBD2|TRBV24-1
ATSEIAGFTDTQY
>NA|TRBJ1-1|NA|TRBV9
ASSVAAGTMNTEAF
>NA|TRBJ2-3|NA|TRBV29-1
SVEVGHRSTDTQY
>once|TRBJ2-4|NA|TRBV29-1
SSRQRTENIQY
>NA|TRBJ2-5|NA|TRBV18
ASSPGQQETQY
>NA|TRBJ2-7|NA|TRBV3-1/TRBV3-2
ASSQGLITYEQY